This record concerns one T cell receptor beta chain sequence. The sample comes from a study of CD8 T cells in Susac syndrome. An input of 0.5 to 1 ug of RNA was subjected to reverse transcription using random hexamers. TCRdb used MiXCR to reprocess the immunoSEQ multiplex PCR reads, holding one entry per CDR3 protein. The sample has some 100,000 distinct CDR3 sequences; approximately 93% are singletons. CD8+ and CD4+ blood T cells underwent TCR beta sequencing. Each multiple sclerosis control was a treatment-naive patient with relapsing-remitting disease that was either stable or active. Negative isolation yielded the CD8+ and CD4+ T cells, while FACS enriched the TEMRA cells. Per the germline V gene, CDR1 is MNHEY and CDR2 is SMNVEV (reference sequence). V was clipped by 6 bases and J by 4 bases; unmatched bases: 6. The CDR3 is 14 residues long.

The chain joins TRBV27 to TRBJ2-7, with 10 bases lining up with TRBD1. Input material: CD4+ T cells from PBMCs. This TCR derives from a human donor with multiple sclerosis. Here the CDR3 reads CASRGQGLPYEQYF. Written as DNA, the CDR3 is TGTGCCAGCAGGGGACAGGGGCTCCCATACGAGCAGTACTTC.